This record concerns one T cell receptor beta chain sequence. This entry is derived from a study of blood T cell repertoires in COVID-19. Generated by immunoSEQ multiplex PCR, the TCRdb table keeps only in-frame clones and is missing some. Among 200,000 to 250,000 clones listed, about 80% were seen once. The TCR originated in a man aged 60 to 75 who had recovered from COVID-19. Sequencing input: PBMCs or T cells enriched from blood (not recorded which).

The CDR3 DNA follows: TGTGCCAGCGGTTCGGGACAGGGGGGCAATCAGCCCCAGCATTTT. Amino acids: CASGSGQGGNQPQHF. The chain carries TRBV2 and TRBJ1-5, with 11 bases that match TRBD1. Germline V gives CDR1 SNHLY, CDR2 FYNNEI. Losses at the gene ends were 8 bases for V and 2 bases for J; bases not matched to a gene: 5. The CDR3 runs to 15 residues.